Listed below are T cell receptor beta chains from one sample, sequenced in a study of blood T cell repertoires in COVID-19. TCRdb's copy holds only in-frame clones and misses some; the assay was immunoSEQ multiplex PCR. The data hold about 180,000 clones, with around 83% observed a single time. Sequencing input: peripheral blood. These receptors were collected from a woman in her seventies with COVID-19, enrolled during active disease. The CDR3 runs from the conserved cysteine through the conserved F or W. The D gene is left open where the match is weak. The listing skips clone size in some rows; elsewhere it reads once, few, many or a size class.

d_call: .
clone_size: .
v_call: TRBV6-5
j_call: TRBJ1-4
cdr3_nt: TGTGCCAGCAGCCACACCGATGAAAAACTGTTTTTT
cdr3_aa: CASSHTDEKLFF

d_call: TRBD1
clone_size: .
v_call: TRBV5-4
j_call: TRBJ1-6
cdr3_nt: TGTGCCAGCAGCTCGACAACAGGGGGCTACGATTCACCCCTCCACTTT
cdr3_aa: CASSSTTGGYDSPLHF

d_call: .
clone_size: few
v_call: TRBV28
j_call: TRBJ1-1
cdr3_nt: TGTGCCAGCCGCGGAAGTGTTATGAACACTGAAGCTTTCTTT
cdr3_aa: CASRGSVMNTEAFF

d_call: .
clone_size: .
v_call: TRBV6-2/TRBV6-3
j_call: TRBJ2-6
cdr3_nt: TGTGCCAGCAGTTACGGGGGGATAAATCCCTCTGGGGCCAACGTCCTGACTTTC
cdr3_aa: CASSYGGINPSGANVLTF

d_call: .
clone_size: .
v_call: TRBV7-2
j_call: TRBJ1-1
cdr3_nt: TGTGCCAGCAGCTTAAGGCAGGGTCGTACTGAAGCTTTCTTT
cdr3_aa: CASSLRQGRTEAFF

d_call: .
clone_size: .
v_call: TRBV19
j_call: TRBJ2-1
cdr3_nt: TGTGCCAGTAGCGTTACGCGGGATTACTACAATGAGCAGTTCTTC
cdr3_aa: CASSVTRDYYNEQFF

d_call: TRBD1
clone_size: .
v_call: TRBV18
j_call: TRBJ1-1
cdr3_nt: TGTGCCAGCTCAGGGGACAGGAACACTGAAGCTTTCTTT
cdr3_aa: CASSGDRNTEAFF

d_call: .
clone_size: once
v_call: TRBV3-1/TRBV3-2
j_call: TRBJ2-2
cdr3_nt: TGTGCCAGCAGCCTCCATGGACTACCTAACACCGGGGAGCTGTTTTTT
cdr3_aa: CASSLHGLPNTGELFF

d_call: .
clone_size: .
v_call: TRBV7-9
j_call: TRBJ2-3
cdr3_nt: TGTGCCAGCAGCTTAGAACCCCACTGGCAGGGGCAAGCAGATACGCAGTATTTT
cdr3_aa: CASSLEPHWQGQADTQYF

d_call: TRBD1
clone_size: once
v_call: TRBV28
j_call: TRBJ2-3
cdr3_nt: TGTGCCAGCTCCGGACCCGACAGGGGGGCAGATACGCAGTATTTT
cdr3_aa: CASSGPDRGADTQYF

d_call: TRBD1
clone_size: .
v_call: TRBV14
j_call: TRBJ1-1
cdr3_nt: TGTGCCAGCAGCCGACAGGGGAGGAATACTGAAGCTTTCTTT
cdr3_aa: CASSRQGRNTEAFF

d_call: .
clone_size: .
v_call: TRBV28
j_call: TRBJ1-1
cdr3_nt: TGTGCCAGCAGTCCGGATCGGAGACCTTTCTTT
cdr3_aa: CASSPDRRPFF

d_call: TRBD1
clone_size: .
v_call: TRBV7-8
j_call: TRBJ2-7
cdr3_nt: TGTGCCAGCAGCTTACAGGCAGGGGGCGGCTACGAGCAGTACTTC
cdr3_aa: CASSLQAGGGYEQYF

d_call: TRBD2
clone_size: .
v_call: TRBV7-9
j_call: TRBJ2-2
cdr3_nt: TGTGCCAGCAGCCCTAGCGGGAGAGACACCGGGGAGCTGTTTTTT
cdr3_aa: CASSPSGRDTGELFF

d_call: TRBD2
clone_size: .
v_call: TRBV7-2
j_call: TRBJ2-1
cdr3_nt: TGTGCCAGCAGCTTAGAATCTAGCGGGAGGGCCGTGCAGTTCTTC
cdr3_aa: CASSLESSGRAVQFF

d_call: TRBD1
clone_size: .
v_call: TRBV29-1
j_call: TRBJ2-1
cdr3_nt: TGCAGCGCTGCCGGGACAGGGGGCGATGAGCAGTTCTTC
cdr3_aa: CSAAGTGGDEQFF

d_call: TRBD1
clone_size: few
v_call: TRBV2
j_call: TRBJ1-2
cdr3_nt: TGTGCCAGCAGTGAAGGATTCAGGGGACAGGGGAATAATCGTGGCTACACCTTC
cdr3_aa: CASSEGFRGQGNNRGYTF

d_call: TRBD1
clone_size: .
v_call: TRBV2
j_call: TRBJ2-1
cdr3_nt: TGTGCCAGCAGGGAAGGGACAGGGGGCCGGAATGAGCAGTTCTTC
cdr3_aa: CASREGTGGRNEQFF

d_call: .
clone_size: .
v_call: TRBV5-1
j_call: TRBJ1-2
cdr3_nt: TGCGCCAGCAGCTTGGACTCTTTGTTGGGCTACACCTTC
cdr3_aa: CASSLDSLLGYTF

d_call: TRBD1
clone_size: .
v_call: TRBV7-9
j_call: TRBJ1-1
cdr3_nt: TGTGCCAGCAGCTTGACAGGGGACACTGAAGCTTTCTTT
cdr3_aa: CASSLTGDTEAFF

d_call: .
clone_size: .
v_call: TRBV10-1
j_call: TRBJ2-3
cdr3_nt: TGCGCCAGCGTTACAGCCCAAATCACAGATACGCAGTATTTT
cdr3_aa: CASVTAQITDTQYF

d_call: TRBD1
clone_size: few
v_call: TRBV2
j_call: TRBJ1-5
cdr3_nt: TGTGCCAGCAGTCCTCAGGGGGCCGGACAGCCCCAGCATTTT
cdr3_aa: CASSPQGAGQPQHF

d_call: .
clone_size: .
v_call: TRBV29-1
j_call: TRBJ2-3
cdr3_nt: TGCAGCGTCGCCACTAGCTCCCGGGATACGCAGTATTTT
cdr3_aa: CSVATSSRDTQYF

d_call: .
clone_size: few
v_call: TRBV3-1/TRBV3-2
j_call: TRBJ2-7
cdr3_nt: TGTGCCAGCAGCCCCCTCCCGGACAGACTCTACGAGCAGTACTTC
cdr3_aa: CASSPLPDRLYEQYF

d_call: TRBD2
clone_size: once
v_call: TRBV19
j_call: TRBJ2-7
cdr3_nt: TGTGCCAGTAGCCCTAGCGGATTGTACGAGCAGTACTTC
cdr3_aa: CASSPSGLYEQYF

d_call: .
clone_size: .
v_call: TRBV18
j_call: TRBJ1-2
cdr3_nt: TGTGCCAGCTCACCCGACGGGACTGTCTATGGCTACACCTTC
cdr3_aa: CASSPDGTVYGYTF

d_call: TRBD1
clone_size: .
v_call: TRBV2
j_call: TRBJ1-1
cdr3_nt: TGTGCCAGCGGGGGACAGGGGGCAACTGAAGCTTTCTTT
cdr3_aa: CASGGQGATEAFF

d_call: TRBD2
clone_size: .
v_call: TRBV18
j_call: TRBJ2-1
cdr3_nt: TGTGCCAGCTCACAATCAGGTAGCGGGAGTAACAATGAGCAGTTCTTC
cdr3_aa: CASSQSGSGSNNEQFF

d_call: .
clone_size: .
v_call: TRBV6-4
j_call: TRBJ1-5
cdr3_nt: TGTGCCAGCAGTGACGGTTGGTTCGCCAGACATTCATCCCGGCATTTT
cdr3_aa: CASSDGWFARHSSRHF

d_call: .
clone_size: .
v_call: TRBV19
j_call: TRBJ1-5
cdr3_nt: TGTGCCAGTAGGTATACAGGGACCGACAATCAGCCCCAGCATTTT
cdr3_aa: CASRYTGTDNQPQHF

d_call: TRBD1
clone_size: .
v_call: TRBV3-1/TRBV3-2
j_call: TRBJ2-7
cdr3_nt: TGTGCCAGCAGTCTAGGGACAGGGTCCTACGAGCAGTACTTC
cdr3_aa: CASSLGTGSYEQYF

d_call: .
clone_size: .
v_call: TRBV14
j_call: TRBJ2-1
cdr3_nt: TGTGCCAGCAGCCAAGTTATCGGCGGAGACAGCTCCTACAATGAGCAGTTCTTC
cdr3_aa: CASSQVIGGDSSYNEQFF

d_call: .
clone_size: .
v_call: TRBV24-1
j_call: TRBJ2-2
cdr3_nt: TGTGCCACCAGTGATTTGTCCAGTAACGCCGGGGAGCTGTTTTTT
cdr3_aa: CATSDLSSNAGELFF

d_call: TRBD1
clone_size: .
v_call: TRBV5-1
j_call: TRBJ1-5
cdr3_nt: TGCGCCAGCAGCATGACAGGGGCTGATCAGCCCCAGCATTTT
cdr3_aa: CASSMTGADQPQHF

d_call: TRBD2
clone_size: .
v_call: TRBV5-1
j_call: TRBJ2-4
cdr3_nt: TGCGCCAGCAGATCCGGGACTACCGGAAACATTCAGTACTTC
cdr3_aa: CASRSGTTGNIQYF

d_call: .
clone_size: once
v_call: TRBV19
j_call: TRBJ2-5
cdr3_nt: TGTGCCAGTGGGGGCGGGGGCGCGGTGGAGACCCAGTACTTC
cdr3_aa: CASGGGGAVETQYF

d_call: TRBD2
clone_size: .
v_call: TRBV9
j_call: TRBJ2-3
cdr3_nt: TGTGCCAGCAGTTACACTAGCGGGAGGCGCACAGATACGCAGTATTTT
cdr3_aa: CASSYTSGRRTDTQYF

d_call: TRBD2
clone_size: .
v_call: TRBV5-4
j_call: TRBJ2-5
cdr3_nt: TGTGCCAGCAGTCCAGGACTAGCGAAAGAGACCCAGTACTTC
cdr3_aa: CASSPGLAKETQYF

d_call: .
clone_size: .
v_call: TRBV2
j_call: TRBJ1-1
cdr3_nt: TGTGCCAGCGGGTTAGGAGGGGTTAGCACTGAAGCTTTCTTT
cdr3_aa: CASGLGGVSTEAFF

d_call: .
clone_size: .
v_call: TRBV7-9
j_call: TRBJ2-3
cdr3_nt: TGTGCCAGCAGCCCCCTACTAGCCCTTAGCACAGATACGCAGTATTTT
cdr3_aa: CASSPLLALSTDTQYF

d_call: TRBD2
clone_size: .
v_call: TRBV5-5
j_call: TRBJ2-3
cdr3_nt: TGTGCCAGCAGCTTTGGGGCTAGCGGGAGCAACACAGATACGCAGTATTTT
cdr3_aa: CASSFGASGSNTDTQYF

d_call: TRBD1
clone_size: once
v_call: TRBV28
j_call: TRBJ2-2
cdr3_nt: TGTGCCAGCACGTATCAGGGGGCCGCGAACACCGGGGAGCTGTTTTTT
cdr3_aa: CASTYQGAANTGELFF

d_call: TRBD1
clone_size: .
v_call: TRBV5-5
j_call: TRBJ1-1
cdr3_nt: TGTGCCAGCAGCGGGACAGCCTTGAACACTGAAGCTTTCTTT
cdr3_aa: CASSGTALNTEAFF